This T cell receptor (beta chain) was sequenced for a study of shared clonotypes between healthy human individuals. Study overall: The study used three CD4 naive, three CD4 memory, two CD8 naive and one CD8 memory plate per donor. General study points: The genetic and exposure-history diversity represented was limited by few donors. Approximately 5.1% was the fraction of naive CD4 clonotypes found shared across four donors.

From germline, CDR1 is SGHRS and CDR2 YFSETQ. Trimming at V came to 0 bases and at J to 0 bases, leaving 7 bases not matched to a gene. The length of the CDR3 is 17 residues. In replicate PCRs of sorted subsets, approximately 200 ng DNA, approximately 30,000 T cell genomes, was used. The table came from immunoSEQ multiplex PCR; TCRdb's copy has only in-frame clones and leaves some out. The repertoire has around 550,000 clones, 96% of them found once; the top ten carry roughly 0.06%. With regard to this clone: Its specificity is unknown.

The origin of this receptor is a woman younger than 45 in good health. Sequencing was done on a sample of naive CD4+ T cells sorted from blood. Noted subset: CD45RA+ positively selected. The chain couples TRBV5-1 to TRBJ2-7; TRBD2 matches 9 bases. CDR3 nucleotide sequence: TGCGCCAGCAGCTTGGCCCCTTCTAGCGGGACCTCCTACGAGCAGTACTTC. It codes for CASSLAPSSGTSYEQYF.